The 12 T cell receptor beta chains below all came from one sample that was sequenced in a study of blood T cell repertoires in COVID-19. The protocol was immunoSEQ multiplex PCR, while the TCRdb copy is restricted to in-frame clones and leaves out a portion. The data show 200,000 to 250,000 clones, with roughly 86% seen just once and around 7.3% held by the top ten. Input material: peripheral blood. The source of these receptors is a woman aged 70 to 79 with active or convalescent COVID-19.

The chain carries TRBV7-8 and TRBJ1-1; D possibly corresponds to TRBD1 (6 bases). CDR3 size: 14 residues. Germline lookup yields CDR1 SGHVS and CDR2 FQNEAQ. The germline V and J ends were trimmed by 1 base and 4 bases, with 10 bases remaining between them. The DNA for the CDR3 is TGTGCCAGCAGCTTAGGAAGGGGGAGCACTGAAGCTTTCTTT. It encodes CASSLGRGSTEAFF.

Only one count was recorded for this clone. The CDR3 DNA sequence: TGTGCCAGCAGCCCTACAGGGGGCGCCGGATCTCAGCCCCAGCATTTT. Translation: CASSPTGGAGSQPQHF. The V gene is TRBV7-2, the J gene TRBJ1-5; 9 bases line up with TRBD1. Germline CDR1 reads SGHTA; CDR2 reads FQGNSA. The ends lost 5 bases at V and 6 bases at J; junction bases unmatched: 11. CDR3 length: 16 residues.

The rearrangement uses TRBV11-3 and TRBJ1-2, with 8 nucleotides matching TRBD1. With 5 bases clipped from V and 8 bases from J, the junction kept 10 bases outside the gene matches. Germline CDR1 reads SGHNT; CDR2 reads YENEEA. This CDR3 contains 14 residues. The CDR3 spells CASSTPTGEGGYTF. DNA of the CDR3: TGTGCCAGCAGCACCCCGACAGGGGAAGGCGGCTACACCTTC.

The rearrangement joins TRBV7-6 to TRBJ2-2; D call uncertain. The germline V and J ends were trimmed by 1 base and 4 bases, with 10 bases remaining between them. The CDR3 is made up of 15 amino acids. CDR1 is SGHVS, CDR2 FNYEAQ, per germline. The CDR3 sequence is CASSLDASATGELFF. The CDR3 DNA reads TGTGCCAGCAGCTTAGACGCCAGCGCCACCGGGGAGCTGTTTTTT.

V gene TRBV4-1 combines with J gene TRBJ1-1; TRBD1 is a possible D gene (6 bases). CDR3 size: 14 residues. V lost 4 bases to trimming and J lost 0 bases, with 9 bases between them. Germline CDR1 is MGHRA and CDR2 is YSYEKL. In nucleotides, the CDR3 is TGCGCCAGCAGCCGACAGGTAATGAACACTGAAGCTTTCTTT. It specifies CASSRQVMNTEAFF.

This clone has just one count. The CDR3 loop reads CSDIEPLQGKIYEKLFF. DNA for the CDR3: TGCAGCGATATTGAGCCCCTACAGGGTAAGATCTATGAAAAACTGTTTTTT. V usage is TRBV29-1 and J usage is TRBJ1-4, with D tentatively TRBD1 (6 bases). Germline-derived CDR1 and CDR2 are SQVTM and ANQGSEA. The V end lost 7 bases, the J end lost 6 bases, and 27 bases lay between the germline ends. The CDR3 length is 17 residues.

This clone was counted only a few times. The chain has TRBV6-5 and TRBJ2-7, with D possibly being TRBD1 (6 bases). Germline V gene lookup returns CDR1 MNHEY and CDR2 SVGAGI. V was cut by 5 bases and J by 4 bases, with 18 bases left in between. The CDR3 contains 15 residues. This CDR3 is CASSTKGERLYEQYF. In nucleotides, the CDR3 is TGTGCCAGCAGTACCAAGGGGGAGCGTTTATACGAGCAGTACTTC.

This clone was observed a few times. The J gene is TRBJ1-1, the V gene TRBV4-1; a weak D match, TRBD1 (5 bases). This CDR3 has 15 residues. Trimming took off 0 bases at V and 0 bases at J, with 8 bases between the two ends. Germline-derived CDR1 and CDR2 are MGHRA and YSYEKL. CDR3 sequence: CASSQEQALNTEAFF. CDR3 sequence (DNA): TGCGCCAGCAGCCAAGAACAGGCCTTGAACACTGAAGCTTTCTTT.

This sequence joins TRBV9 and TRBJ1-2; no clear D. CDR1 is SGDLS, CDR2 YYNGEE, per germline. V shed 3 bases and J shed 3 bases, with 15 bases lying between them. The CDR3 has 15 amino acids. The CDR3 is CASSGPPPEDYGYTF. CDR3 bases: TGTGCCAGCAGCGGGCCACCTCCGGAGGACTATGGCTACACCTTC.

The gene calls are TRBV24-1 and TRBJ1-5; 7 bases map to TRBD1. V was clipped by 5 bases and J by 2 bases; unmatched bases: 5. This CDR3 region has 15 residues. Per the germline V gene, CDR1 is KGHDR and CDR2 is SFDVKD. The CDR3 is CATSVGGFGNQPQHF. As DNA, the CDR3 is TGTGCCACCAGTGTAGGGGGCTTCGGCAATCAGCCCCAGCATTTT.

The chain links TRBV27 to TRBJ1-1; TRBD1 is a possible D gene (5 bases). This CDR3 has 16 residues. V lost 4 bases, J lost 0 bases, and 15 bases lay in between. The germline CDR1 and CDR2 sequences are MNHEY and SMNVEV (reference sequence). The CDR3 is CASSSLTGVVNTEAFF. Here the CDR3 DNA reads TGTGCCAGCAGTTCCTTAACAGGTGTAGTGAACACTGAAGCTTTCTTT.

On this clone: This CDR3 is also generated by other DNA sequences in the sample. The chain carries TRBV6-5 and TRBJ2-7; D not resolved. V was shortened by 4 bases and J by 3 bases, with 7 bases between the two germline ends. The germline V gene has CDR1 MNHEY and CDR2 SVGAGI. The CDR3 spans 12 residues. The CDR3: CASSSPGYEQYF. DNA of the CDR3: TGTGCCAGCAGTTCCCCCGGCTACGAGCAGTACTTC.